This T cell receptor (beta chain) was found in a study of blood T cell repertoires in COVID-19 (dated by TCRdb to the early 2020s). Broadly, across the study: Samples from collaborators originated in the United States, Italy and Spain and spanned both the acute and convalescent phases of COVID-19. The dataset comprised deeply sampled blood TCRbeta repertoires from subjects exposed to, actively infected with, or recovered from COVID-19. The repertoires were released in a freely available public database meant as a resource for research on the immune response to SARS-CoV-2. The samples were drawn from two sources: the first 160 participants of the ongoing ImmuneRACE study, and 1,254 subjects contributed by 6 global collaborators. The prospective study material was composed of cDNA or gDNA derived from T cells, B-cell-depleted T cells, or PBMCs. Where available, HLA class I and class II types were obtained from metadata supplied by the sample provider rather than from assay-based typing. A de-identified subject ID, COVID-19 status, age in years and sex were almost always included in the sample metadata.

V loses 3 bases of germline sequence and J loses 7 bases, and the interval between the two ends is 15 bases. CDR1 and CDR2, looked up from the germline V gene (reference sequence), are LNHDA and SQIVND. The CDR3 starts with the cysteine, ends with the phenylalanine, and has 14 residues. The entry retains the CDR3 DNA only, 42 bases that are in frame from base 1. The immunoSEQ Assay, a bias-controlled multiplex PCR, was used to amplify TCRbeta CDR3 regions from genomic DNA. For the original study's pipeline: Within the assay, amplification of reference gene primers was used to estimate how many nucleated cells each sample contained. Sequence reads were collapsed and filtered to measure the absolute abundance of every unique TCRbeta CDR3 rearrangement. For each sample, productive Simpson clonality was calculated by taking the square root of Simpson's diversity index across productive rearrangements. TCRdb stores this immuneACCESS table with in-frame sequences only. Part of the clones is absent; in the studies checked, under half of the shortfall reflects unresolved V genes, and no reason is known for the rest. The V and J calls and clone size come from that table; D and trimming were worked out from the DNA. In all, the sample holds approximately 290,000 clones, and about nine tenths of those were seen once. In total, the top ten clones hold approximately 1.2% of the sample.

Participants in the prospective study were enrolled through a virtual design, were aged about 18 to 89 years, and lived in approximately 24 United States geographic areas. To assign participants to cohorts, the prospective study relied on clinical history that participants themselves reported in a screening survey and a study questionnaire. ImmuneRACE Cohort 3 recovered participants were defined by two consecutive negative NP/OP PCR tests, healthcare professional clearance, or symptom resolution. In the prospective study, whole blood, serum and a nasopharyngeal or oropharyngeal swab were collected from each participant by mobile phlebotomists. Over an approximately two-month period, participants in the prospective study had the option of providing additional blood draws and questionnaires. Before DNA extraction, blood samples from the prospective study were shipped at room temperature or frozen.

Paper-wide results and their limitations: How much clinical and demographic metadata was included differed by source and by participant, and the metadata was provided uncurated.

In the case of this clone: It lacks a known antigen. No base qualities exist here, and no much larger clone lies one base off it.

This TCR was sampled from a woman aged 30 to 39 who had recovered from COVID-19. Source material: PBMCs or T cells enriched from blood (not recorded which). The rearranged segments are TRBV19 and TRBJ1-1; TRBD1 is a weak D gene call, 6 bases matching. The CDR3 is CASSIQTGRNEAFF. The bases read TGTGCCAGTAGTATTCAGACAGGTCGAAATGAAGCTTTCTTT.